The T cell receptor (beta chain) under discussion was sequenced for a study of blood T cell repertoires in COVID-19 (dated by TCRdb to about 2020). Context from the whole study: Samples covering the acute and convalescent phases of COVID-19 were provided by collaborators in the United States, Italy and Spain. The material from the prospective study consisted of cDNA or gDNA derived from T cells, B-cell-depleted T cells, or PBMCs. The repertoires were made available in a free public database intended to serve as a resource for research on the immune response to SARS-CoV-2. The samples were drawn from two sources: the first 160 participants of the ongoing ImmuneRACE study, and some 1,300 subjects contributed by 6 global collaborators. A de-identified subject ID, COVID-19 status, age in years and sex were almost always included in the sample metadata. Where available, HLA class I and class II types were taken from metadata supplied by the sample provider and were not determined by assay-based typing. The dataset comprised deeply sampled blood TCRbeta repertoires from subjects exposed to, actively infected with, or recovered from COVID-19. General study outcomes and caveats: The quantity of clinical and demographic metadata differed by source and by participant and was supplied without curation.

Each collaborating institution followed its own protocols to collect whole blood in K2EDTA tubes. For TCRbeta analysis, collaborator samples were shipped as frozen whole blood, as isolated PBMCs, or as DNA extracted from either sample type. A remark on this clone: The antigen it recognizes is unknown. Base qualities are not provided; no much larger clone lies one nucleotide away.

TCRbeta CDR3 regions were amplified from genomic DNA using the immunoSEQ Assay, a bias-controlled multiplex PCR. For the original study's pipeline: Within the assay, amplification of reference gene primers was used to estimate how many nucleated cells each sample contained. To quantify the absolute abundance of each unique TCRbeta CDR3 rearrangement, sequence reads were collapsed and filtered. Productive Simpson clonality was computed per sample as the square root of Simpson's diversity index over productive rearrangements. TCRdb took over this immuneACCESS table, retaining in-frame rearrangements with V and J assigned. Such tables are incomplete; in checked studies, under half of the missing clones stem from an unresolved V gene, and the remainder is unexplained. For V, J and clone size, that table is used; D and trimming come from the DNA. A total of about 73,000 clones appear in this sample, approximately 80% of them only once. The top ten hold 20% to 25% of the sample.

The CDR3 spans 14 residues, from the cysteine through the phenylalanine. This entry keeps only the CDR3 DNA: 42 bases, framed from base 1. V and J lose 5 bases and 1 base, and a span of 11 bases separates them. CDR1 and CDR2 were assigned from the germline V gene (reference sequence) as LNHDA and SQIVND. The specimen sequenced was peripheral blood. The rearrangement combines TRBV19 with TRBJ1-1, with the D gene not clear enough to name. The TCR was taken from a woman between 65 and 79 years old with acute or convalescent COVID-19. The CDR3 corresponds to CASSSHSGNTEAFF. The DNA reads TGTGCCAGTAGTTCACATTCGGGGAACACTGAAGCTTTCTTT.